What follows are 20 T cell receptor beta chains derived from one specimen sequenced in a study of blood T cell repertoires in COVID-19. Measured with immunoSEQ multiplex PCR; TCRdb has only the in-frame clones, and not every one. This table holds a few hundred thousand clones, 88% found once. Sequencing input: peripheral blood. These receptors originate from a man older than 75 with acute or convalescent COVID-19.

This sequence joins TRBV28 and TRBJ2-2, with unresolved D. There are 14 residues in the CDR3. The V end was cut by 6 bases, the J end by 4 bases, with 12 bases between. The germline CDR1 and CDR2 sequences are MDHEN and SYDVKM. This CDR3 reads CASRVRTSTGELFF. The CDR3 nucleotides read TGTGCCAGCAGGGTCCGAACTTCCACCGGGGAGCTGTTTTTT.

The chain links TRBV7-2 to TRBJ1-3; 9 bases are a match to TRBD1. Germline lookup yields CDR1 SGHTA and CDR2 FQGNSA. V gave up 7 bases and J gave up 3 bases; unmatched junction bases: 7. The CDR3 runs to 15 residues. Here the CDR3 reads CASTPQGALGNTIYF. Written as DNA, the CDR3 is TGTGCCAGCACCCCACAGGGGGCCCTTGGAAACACCATATATTTT.

V usage is TRBV28 and J usage is TRBJ1-5; D gene unclear. There are 14 residues in the CDR3. CDR1 MDHEN and CDR2 SYDVKM come from the germline V gene. The V end was cut by 6 bases, the J end by 3 bases, with 12 bases between. In nucleotides, the CDR3 is TGTGCCAGCAGGTCGGGAGCTCCCAATCAGCCCCAGCATTTT. Its protein is CASRSGAPNQPQHF.

The V gene is TRBV9, the J gene TRBJ2-3, with D possibly TRBD2 on 7 matching bases. The CDR3 contains 15 residues. Deletions cut 0 bases from V and 3 bases from J, with 11 bases between. The germline V gene has CDR1 SGDLS and CDR2 YYNGEE. Written as DNA, the CDR3 is TGTGCCAGCAGCGTAGGGGGGGGCTCAACAGATACGCAGTATTTT. Translation gives CASSVGGGSTDTQYF. Full variable domain (missing parts from reference TRBV9 and TRBJ2-3): DSGVTQTPKHLITATGQRVTLRCSPRSGDLSVYWYQQSLDQGLQFLIQYYNGEERAKGNILERFSAQQFPDLHSELNLSSLELGDSALYFCASSVGGGSTDTQYFGPGTRLTVL.

The V gene is TRBV5-5, the J gene TRBJ2-4; 7 bases are a match to TRBD1. The J segment lost 8 bases and the V segment lost 5 bases, leaving 16 bases of the junction unmatched. This CDR3 contains 16 residues. Looked up from germline, CDR1 is SGHKS and CDR2 is YYEKEE (reference sequence). CDR3 loop: CASSVSRPGGGDIQYF. Written as DNA, the CDR3 is TGTGCCAGCAGTGTGTCGAGACCAGGGGGTGGGGACATTCAGTACTTC.

This clone appeared a single time. The CDR3 protein is CASSHRDRSFYGYTF. The CDR3 DNA is TGTGCCAGCAGCCACCGGGACAGGTCGTTCTATGGCTACACCTTC. V and J are TRBV7-8 and TRBJ1-2; 8 bases line up with TRBD1. The CDR3 loop spans 15 amino acids. V dropped 5 bases and J dropped 4; count of bases not matched to a gene: 9. CDR1 and CDR2 (germline): SGHVS, FQNEAQ.

The chain recombines TRBV6-1 with TRBJ1-5; no clear D. Germline values: CDR1 MNHNS, CDR2 SASEGT. V was shortened by 1 base and J by 9 bases, with 19 bases between the two germline ends. The CDR3 is 16 amino acids. The CDR3 bases are TGTGCCAGCAGTGAAGTTTTGGGGTCAGGCGGGGTGCCCCAGCATTTT. Translating it yields CASSEVLGSGGVPQHF.

The chain combines TRBV29-1 with TRBJ2-7; 10 bases map to TRBD1. CDR3 size: 15 residues. CDR1 and CDR2 (germline): SQVTM, ANQGSEA. With V trimmed by 6 bases and J by 3 bases, 11 bases remained unmatched. CDR3 residues: CSVAGRQGAIYEQYF. In DNA form, the CDR3 reads TGCAGCGTCGCCGGACGACAGGGGGCTATCTACGAGCAGTACTTC.

This clone was observed once. The rearrangement uses TRBV5-1 and TRBJ1-2, with D perhaps TRBD1 (6 bases). Looked up from germline, CDR1 is SGHRS and CDR2 is YFSETQ. The V and J ends lost 0 bases and 3 bases respectively, with 12 bases between them. The length of the CDR3 is 15 residues. CDR3 sequence: CASSLATGAYYGYTF. CDR3 DNA: TGCGCCAGCAGCTTGGCGACAGGAGCCTACTATGGCTACACCTTC. The full variable domain, in which reference TRBV5-1 and TRBJ1-2 provide the parts outside the CDR3, is KAGVTQTPRYLIKTRGQQVTLSCSPISGHRSVSWYQQTPGQGLQFLFEYFSETQRNKGNFPGRFSGRQFSNSRSEMNVSTLELGDSALYLCASSLATGAYYGYTFGSGTRLTVV.

V usage is TRBV28 and J usage is TRBJ1-3, with D possibly being TRBD1 (6 bases). The CDR3 has 13 residues. V lost 8 bases and J lost 0, with 8 bases in between. The germline gives CDR1 MDHEN, CDR2 SYDVKM. The CDR3 is CASGQYSGNTIYF. CDR3 nucleotides: TGTGCCAGCGGACAGTACTCTGGAAACACCATATATTTT.

This chain links TRBV7-6 with TRBJ2-2; 8 bases line up with TRBD1. The germline CDR1 and CDR2 sequences are SGHVS and FNYEAQ. Trimming took 5 bases from V and 8 from J; bases not matched to a gene: 13. This CDR3 has 16 residues. CDR3 nucleotides: TGTGCCAGCAGCCTAAGGACAGGGCAGGCATCGGGGGAGCTGTTTTTT. This gives the protein CASSLRTGQASGELFF. The variable domain in full, with the rest retrieved from reference TRBV7-6 and TRBJ2-2, is GAGVSQSPRYKVTKRGQDVALRCDPISGHVSLYWYRQALGQGPEFLTYFNYEAQQDKSGLPNDRFSAERPEGSISTLTIQRTEQRDSAMYRCASSLRTGQASGELFFGEGSRLTVL.

The chain recombines TRBV27 with TRBJ1-2; tentatively, D is TRBD1 (5 bases). This CDR3 is built from 13 residues. V was pared by 2 bases and J by 5 bases, with 9 bases between. CDR1 MNHEY and CDR2 SMNVEV come from the germline V gene (reference sequence). The CDR3 loop is CASSLDRSYGYTF. The CDR3 DNA reads TGTGCCAGCAGTTTAGACAGATCTTATGGCTACACCTTC.

This clone was recorded a few times. The chain uses TRBV2 and TRBJ2-1, with D hard to call. The germline V gene encodes CDR1 SNHLY and CDR2 FYNNEI. CDR3 size: 14 residues. V lost 3 bases, J lost 0 bases, and 6 bases lay in between. As DNA, the CDR3 is TGTGCCAGCAGTGAGGGCCTCTCCTACAATGAGCAGTTCTTC. Translating gives CASSEGLSYNEQFF.

For this clone: This sample includes further DNA sequences coding for the same CDR3. This chain connects TRBV6-6 to TRBJ1-5, with D hard to call. Trimming cost V 2 bases and J 4 bases, with 15 bases left between them. There are 16 residues in the CDR3. CDR1 is MNHNY, CDR2 SVGAGI, per germline (reference sequence). The CDR3 spells CASSYGSPRGNQPQHF. In DNA, the CDR3 is TGTGCCAGCAGTTACGGTTCCCCACGGGGAAATCAGCCCCAGCATTTT.

This clone was counted a few times. The chain is built from TRBV28 and TRBJ1-5; possibly TRBD1 for D (5 bases). The CDR3 extends over 12 amino acids. Germline V gene lookup returns CDR1 MDHEN and CDR2 SYDVKM. Deletions cut 6 bases from V and 4 bases from J, with 7 bases between. The CDR3 loop reads CASRQENQPQHF. The DNA of the CDR3 is TGTGCCAGCAGACAGGAGAATCAGCCCCAGCATTTT.

This chain uses TRBV4-1 with TRBJ2-6, with TRBD1 as a possible D gene (5 bases). Trimming left V 0 bases short and J 1 base short, with 16 bases between. This CDR3 contains 19 residues. CDR1 is MGHRA, CDR2 YSYEKL, per germline. CDR3 nucleotide sequence: TGCGCCAGCAGCCAAGATCCGGCAGGGTTGAGTTCTGGGGCCAACGTCCTGACTTTC. Translation: CASSQDPAGLSSGANVLTF.

The chain couples TRBV19 to TRBJ1-2; tentatively, D is TRBD1 (5 bases). The length of the CDR3 is 14 residues. Trimming took 7 bases from V and 4 from J, leaving 16 bases between them. CDR1 LNHDA and CDR2 SQIVND come from the germline V gene (reference sequence). The CDR3 DNA reads as TGTGCCAGTAAATTCGACGGCGGGGGCTATGGCTACACCTTC. Translating gives CASKFDGGGYGYTF.

For the CDR3, the DNA is TGTGCCAGCAGGCCCTCCGGACAGGGCGGTGGCTACACCTTC. Translated: CASRPSGQGGGYTF. V usage is TRBV6-5 and J usage is TRBJ1-2, with 8 bases fitting TRBD1. The length of the CDR3 is 14 residues. Looked up from germline, CDR1 is MNHEY and CDR2 is SVGAGI. V shed 6 bases, J shed 7 bases, and the junction held 10 bases outside the gene matches.

The rearrangement uses TRBV27 and TRBJ2-2; 7 bases align to TRBD1. J gave up 4 bases and V 9 bases, and 8 bases lay outside the gene matches. Germline V gene lookup returns CDR1 MNHEY and CDR2 SMNVEV (reference sequence). The CDR3 runs 14 residues. CDR3 sequence: CASQRQGSTGELFF. CDR3 sequence (DNA): TGTGCCAGTCAAAGACAGGGATCCACCGGGGAGCTGTTTTTT.

The genes are TRBV10-3 and TRBJ1-1; D unresolved. Germline-derived CDR1 and CDR2 are ENHRY and SYGVKD. Trimming pared 0 bases from V and 1 base from J, leaving 15 bases between. The CDR3 totals 17 residues. This CDR3 reads CAISESLTPRGNTEAFF. Written as DNA, the CDR3 is TGTGCCATCAGTGAGTCATTAACCCCCCGCGGGAACACTGAAGCTTTCTTT.